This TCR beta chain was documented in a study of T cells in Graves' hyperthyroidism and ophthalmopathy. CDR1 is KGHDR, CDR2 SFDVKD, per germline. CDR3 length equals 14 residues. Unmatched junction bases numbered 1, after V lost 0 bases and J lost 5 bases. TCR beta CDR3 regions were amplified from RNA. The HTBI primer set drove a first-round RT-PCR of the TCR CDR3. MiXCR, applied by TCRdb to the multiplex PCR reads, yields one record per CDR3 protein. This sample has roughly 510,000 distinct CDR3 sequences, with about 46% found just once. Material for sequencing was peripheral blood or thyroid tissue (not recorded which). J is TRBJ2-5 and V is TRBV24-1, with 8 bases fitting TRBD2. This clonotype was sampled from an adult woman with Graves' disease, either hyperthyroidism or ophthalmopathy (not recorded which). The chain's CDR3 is CATSDLSGGETQYF. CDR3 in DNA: TGTGCCACCAGTGATTTGTCGGGAGGGGAGACCCAGTACTTC.